The TCR beta chain under discussion was sequenced for a study of shared clonotypes between healthy human individuals. The V end was cut by 3 bases, the J end by 8 bases, with 13 bases between. The CDR3 sequence is 13 residues long. In germline, CDR1 is KGHSH, CDR2 LQKENI. CD4+ cells underwent separation, giving CD45RA+ naive and CD45RA-negative memory subsets. Regarding the study as a whole: When compared with the clonotypes that were shared by all four sorted-subset donors, the non-shared clonotypes turned out to have lower generation probabilities.

Comment on this clone: Its specificity is unknown.

TCRdb's table, derived via immunoSEQ multiplex PCR, lists solely in-frame clones and lacks some. This sample has about 2.4 million clones, with approximately 94% found just once. The source material was naive CD4+ T cells sorted from blood. The subset was: CD45RA+ positively selected. This rearrangement joins TRBV18 to TRBJ1-2; D not resolved. The receptor comes from a young man in good health. Here the CDR3 DNA reads TGTGCCAGCTCACCCCCCGCGGGCCAGGGCTACACCTTC. Translation gives CASSPPAGQGYTF. The whole variable domain, filled in from reference TRBV18 and TRBJ1-2, reads NAGVMQNPRHLVRRRGQEARLRCSPMKGHSHVYWYRQLPEEGLKFMVYLQKENIIDESGMPKERFSAEFPKEGPSILRIQQVVRGDSAAYFCASSPPAGQGYTFGSGTRLTVV.